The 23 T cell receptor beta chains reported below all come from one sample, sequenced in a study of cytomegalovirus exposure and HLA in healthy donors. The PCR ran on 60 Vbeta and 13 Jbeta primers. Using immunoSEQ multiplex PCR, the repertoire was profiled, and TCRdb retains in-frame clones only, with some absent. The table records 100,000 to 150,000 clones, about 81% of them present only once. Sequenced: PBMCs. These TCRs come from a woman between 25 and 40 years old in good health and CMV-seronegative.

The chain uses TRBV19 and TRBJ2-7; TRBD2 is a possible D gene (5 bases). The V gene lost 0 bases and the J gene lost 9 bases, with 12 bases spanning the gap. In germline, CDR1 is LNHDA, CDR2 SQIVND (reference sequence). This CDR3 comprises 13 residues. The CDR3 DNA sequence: TGTGCCAGTAGTATAGATCGGAGGTCAATGCAGTACTTC. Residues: CASSIDRRSMQYF.

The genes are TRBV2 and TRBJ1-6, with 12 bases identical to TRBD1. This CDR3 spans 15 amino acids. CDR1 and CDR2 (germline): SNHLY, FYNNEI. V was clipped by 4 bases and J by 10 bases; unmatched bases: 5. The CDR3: CASSGDRGRRSPLHF. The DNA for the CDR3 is TGTGCCAGCAGTGGGGACAGGGGGCGTCGGTCACCCCTCCACTTT. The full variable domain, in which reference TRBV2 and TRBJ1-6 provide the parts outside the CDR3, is EPEVTQTPSHQVTQMGQEVILRCVPISNHLYFYWYRQILGQKVEFLVSFYNNEISEKSEIFDDQFSVERPDGSNFTLKIRSTKLEDSAMYFCASSGDRGRRSPLHFGNGTRLTVT.

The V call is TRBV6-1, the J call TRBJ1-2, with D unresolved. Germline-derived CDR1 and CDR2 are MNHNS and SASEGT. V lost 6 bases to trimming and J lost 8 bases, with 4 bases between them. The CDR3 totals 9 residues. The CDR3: CASSVGYTF. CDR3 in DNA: TGTGCCAGCAGCGTAGGCTACACCTTC.

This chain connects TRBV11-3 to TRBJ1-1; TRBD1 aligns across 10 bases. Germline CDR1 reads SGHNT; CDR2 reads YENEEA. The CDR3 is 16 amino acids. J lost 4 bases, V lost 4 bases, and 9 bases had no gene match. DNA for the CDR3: TGTGCCAGCAGCTGGGGGACAGGGGTTAGTAGCACTGAAGCTTTCTTT. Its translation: CASSWGTGVSSTEAFF.

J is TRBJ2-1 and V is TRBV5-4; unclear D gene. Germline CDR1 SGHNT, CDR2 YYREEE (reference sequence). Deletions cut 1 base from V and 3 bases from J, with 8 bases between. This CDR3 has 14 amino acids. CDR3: CASSLNSFYNEQFF. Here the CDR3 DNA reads TGTGCCAGCAGCTTGAACAGCTTCTACAATGAGCAGTTCTTC.

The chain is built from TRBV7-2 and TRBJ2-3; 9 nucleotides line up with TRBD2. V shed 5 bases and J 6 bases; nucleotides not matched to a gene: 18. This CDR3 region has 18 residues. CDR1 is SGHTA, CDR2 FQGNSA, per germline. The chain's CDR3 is CASSRRSGVAGATDTQYF. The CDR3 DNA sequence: TGTGCCAGCAGCCGCAGGTCCGGGGTAGCGGGGGCGACGGATACGCAGTATTTT.

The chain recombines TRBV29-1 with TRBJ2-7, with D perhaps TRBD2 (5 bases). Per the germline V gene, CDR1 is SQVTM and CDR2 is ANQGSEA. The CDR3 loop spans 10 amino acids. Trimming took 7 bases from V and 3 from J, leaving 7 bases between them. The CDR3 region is CSAGDYEQYF. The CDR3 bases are TGCAGCGCCGGGGACTACGAGCAGTACTTC.

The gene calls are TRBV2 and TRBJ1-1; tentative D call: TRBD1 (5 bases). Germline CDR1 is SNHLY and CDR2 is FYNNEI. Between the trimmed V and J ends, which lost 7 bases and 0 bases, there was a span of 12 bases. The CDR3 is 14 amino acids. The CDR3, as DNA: TGTGCCAGCATCTATGACAGACTGAACACTGAAGCTTTCTTT. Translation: CASIYDRLNTEAFF.

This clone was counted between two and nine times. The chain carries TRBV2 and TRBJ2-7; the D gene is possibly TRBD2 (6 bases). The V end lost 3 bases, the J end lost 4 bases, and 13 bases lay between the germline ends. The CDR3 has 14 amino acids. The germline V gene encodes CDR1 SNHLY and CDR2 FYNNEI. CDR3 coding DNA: TGTGCCAGCAGTGAGGGATCCGGGACTTACGAGCAGTACTTC. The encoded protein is CASSEGSGTYEQYF.

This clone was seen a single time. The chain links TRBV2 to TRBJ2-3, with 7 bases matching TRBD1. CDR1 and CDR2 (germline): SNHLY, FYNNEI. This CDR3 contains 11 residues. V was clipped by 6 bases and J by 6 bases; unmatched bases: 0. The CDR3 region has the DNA TGTGCCAGCAGACAGGGGGATACGCAGTATTTT. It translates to CASRQGDTQYF.

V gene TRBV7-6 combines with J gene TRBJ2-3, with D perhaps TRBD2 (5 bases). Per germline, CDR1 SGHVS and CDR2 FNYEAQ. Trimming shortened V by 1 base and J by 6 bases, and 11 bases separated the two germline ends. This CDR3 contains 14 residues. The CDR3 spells CASSLGLTSDTQYF. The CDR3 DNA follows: TGTGCCAGCAGCTTAGGCCTCACTAGTGATACGCAGTATTTT.

In DNA, the CDR3 is TGTGCCAGCAGTTATGACGCGTTGCGGGAGACCCAGTACTTC. This codes for CASSYDALRETQYF. The chain links TRBV6-5 to TRBJ2-7; D remains unclear. The DNA matches TRBJ2-5 better at its end, which makes the J call doubtful. CDR1 MNHEY and CDR2 SVGAGI come from the germline V gene. The CDR3 contains 14 residues.

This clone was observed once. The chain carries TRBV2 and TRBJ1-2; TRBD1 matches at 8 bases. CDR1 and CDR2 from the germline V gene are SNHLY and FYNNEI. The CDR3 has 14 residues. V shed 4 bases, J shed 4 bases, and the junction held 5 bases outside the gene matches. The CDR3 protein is CASSVTGQVYGYTF. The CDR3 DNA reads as TGTGCCAGCAGTGTGACGGGACAGGTCTATGGCTACACCTTC.

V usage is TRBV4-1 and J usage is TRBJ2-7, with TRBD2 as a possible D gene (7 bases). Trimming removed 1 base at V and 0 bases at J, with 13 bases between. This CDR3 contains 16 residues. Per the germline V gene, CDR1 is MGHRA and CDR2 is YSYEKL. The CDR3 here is CASSQGGAGASYEQYF. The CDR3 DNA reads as TGCGCCAGCAGCCAAGGGGGTGCGGGGGCCTCCTACGAGCAGTACTTC.

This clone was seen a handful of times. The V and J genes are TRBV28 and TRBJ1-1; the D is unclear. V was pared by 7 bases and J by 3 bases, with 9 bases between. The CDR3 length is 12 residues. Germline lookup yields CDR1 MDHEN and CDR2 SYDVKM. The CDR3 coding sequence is TGTGCCAGCACAGGAGGGTACACTGAAGCTTTCTTT. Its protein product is CASTGGYTEAFF.

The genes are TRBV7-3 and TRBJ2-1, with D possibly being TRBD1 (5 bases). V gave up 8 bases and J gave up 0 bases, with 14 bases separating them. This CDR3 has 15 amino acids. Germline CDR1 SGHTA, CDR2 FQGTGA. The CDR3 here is CASGREGSSYNEQFF. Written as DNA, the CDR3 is TGTGCCAGCGGCAGGGAAGGAAGCTCCTACAATGAGCAGTTCTTC.

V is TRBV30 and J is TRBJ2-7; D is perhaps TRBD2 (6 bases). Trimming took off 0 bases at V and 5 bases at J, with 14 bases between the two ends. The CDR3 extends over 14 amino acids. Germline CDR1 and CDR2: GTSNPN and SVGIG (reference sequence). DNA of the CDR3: TGTGCCTGGAGTGTGGGGGGTCCAACGCACGAGCAGTACTTC. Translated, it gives CAWSVGGPTHEQYF.

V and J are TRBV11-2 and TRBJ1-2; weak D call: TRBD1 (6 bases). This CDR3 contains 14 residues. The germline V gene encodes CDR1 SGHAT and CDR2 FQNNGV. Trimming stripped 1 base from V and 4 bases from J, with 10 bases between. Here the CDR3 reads CASSLVGTSYGYTF. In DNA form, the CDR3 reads TGTGCCAGCAGCTTAGTGGGGACATCCTATGGCTACACCTTC.

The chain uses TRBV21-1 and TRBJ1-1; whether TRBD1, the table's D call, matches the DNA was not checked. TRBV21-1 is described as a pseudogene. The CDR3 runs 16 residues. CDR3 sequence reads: CASSKDRTENNTEAFF. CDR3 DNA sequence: TGTGCCAGCAGCAAAGACCGGACAGAGAACAACACTGAAGCTTTCTTT.

The CDR3 here is CASSLSWGGAADTQYF. The DNA of the CDR3 is TGTGCCAGCAGTTTATCGTGGGGGGGCGCGGCAGATACGCAGTATTTT. This chain links TRBV27 with TRBJ2-3; possibly TRBD2 for D (7 bases). Germline CDR1 MNHEY, CDR2 SMNVEV (reference sequence). CDR3 length: 16 amino acids. Trimming stripped 0 bases from V and 4 bases from J, with 14 bases between.

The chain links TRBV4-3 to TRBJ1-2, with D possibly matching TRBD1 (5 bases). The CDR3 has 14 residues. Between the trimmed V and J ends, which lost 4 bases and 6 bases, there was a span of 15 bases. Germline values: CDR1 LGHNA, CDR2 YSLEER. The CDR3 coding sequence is TGCGCCAGCAGCCCCTGGCGGGGGGAGAATGGCTACACCTTC. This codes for CASSPWRGENGYTF.

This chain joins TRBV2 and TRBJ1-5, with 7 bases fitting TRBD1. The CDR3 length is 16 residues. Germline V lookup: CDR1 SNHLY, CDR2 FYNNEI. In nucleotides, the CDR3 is TGTGCATCAAAAGAGGGGGCGGGGACGAGCAATCAGCCCCAGCATTTT. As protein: CASKEGAGTSNQPQHF.

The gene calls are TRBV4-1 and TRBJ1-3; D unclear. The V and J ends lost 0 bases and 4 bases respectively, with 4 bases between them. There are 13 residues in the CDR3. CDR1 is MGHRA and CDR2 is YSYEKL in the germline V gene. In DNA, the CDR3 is TGCGCCAGCAGCCAAGACGAGGGAAACACCATATATTTT. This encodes CASSQDEGNTIYF.